This T cell receptor (beta chain) derives from a study of blood T cell repertoires in COVID-19. Study information: The study drew acute and convalescent COVID-19 samples from the United States, Italy and Spain.

Germline CDR1 and CDR2: LGHDT and YNNKEL (reference sequence). This CDR3 contains 14 residues. Trimming took 4 bases from V and 11 from J; bases not matched to a gene: 6. It was during active infection that Seattle patients were enrolled and then longitudinally followed. Per the original data handling: Amplified reference gene primers provided the basis for estimating nucleated cell counts. TCRdb's table, derived via immunoSEQ multiplex PCR, lists solely in-frame clones and lacks some. The V and J calls and clone size come from that table; D and trimming were worked out from the DNA. The table has about 400,000 clones, approximately 86% seen once.

This receptor was obtained from a woman aged 55-70 years with COVID-19, enrolled during active disease. Material for sequencing was peripheral blood. The chain recombines TRBV3-1 (or the pseudogene TRBV3-2) with TRBJ1-6, with 9 bases aligning to TRBD1. The CDR3 sequence is CASSPGQGIPPLHF. CDR3 sequence (DNA): TGTGCCAGCAGCCCGGGACAGGGTATCCCACCCCTCCACTTT.